Shown below are 9 T cell receptor beta chains from a single sample sequenced in a study of blood T cell repertoires in COVID-19. Sequenced by immunoSEQ multiplex PCR; TCRdb stores in-frame clones only, minus some. The data contain 200,000 to 300,000 clones, roughly four fifths of them singletons. Sequenced material: peripheral blood. The receptors here all came from a woman over 75 with COVID-19, enrolled during active disease.

This sequence joins TRBV20-1 and TRBJ1-2; weak D call: TRBD1 (5 bases). Per the germline V gene, CDR1 is DFQATT and CDR2 is SNEGSKA (reference sequence). This CDR3 has 11 residues. The V gene lost 5 bases and the J gene lost 6 bases, with 10 bases spanning the gap. The CDR3 coding sequence is TGCAGTGCTTCGACAGAGAATGGCTACACCTTC. Encoded protein: CSASTENGYTF.

V and J are TRBV5-8 and TRBJ1-4; TRBD1 aligns across 7 bases. CDR1 SGHTS and CDR2 YDEGEE come from the germline V gene. The CDR3 is 14 residues long. With 3 bases clipped from V and 5 bases from J, the junction kept 4 bases outside the gene matches. The CDR3 sequence: CASSSGQKNEKLFF. The CDR3 bases are TGTGCCAGCAGCTCGGGACAGAAGAATGAAAAACTGTTTTTT.

J is TRBJ1-1 and V is TRBV27, with 7 nucleotides matching TRBD1. The CDR3 spans 13 residues. Per germline, CDR1 MNHEY and CDR2 SMNVEV (reference sequence). V lost 6 bases and J lost 4; bases outside the gene matches: 5. CDR3 DNA sequence: TGTGCCAGCAGGGTTACAGGGGTCACTGAAGCTTTCTTT. Its protein is CASRVTGVTEAFF.

The chain recombines TRBV30 with TRBJ1-5, with D perhaps matching TRBD1 (5 bases). The CDR3 extends over 18 amino acids. Trimming stripped 3 bases from V and 0 bases from J, with 21 bases between. Per the germline V gene, CDR1 is GTSNPN and CDR2 is SVGIG (reference sequence). CDR3 DNA sequence: TGTGCCTGGAGCGCCGGGACTGGGAAACTCTATAGCAATCAGCCCCAGCATTTT. It specifies CAWSAGTGKLYSNQPQHF.

This clone was detected once. The gene calls are TRBV19 and TRBJ2-4; 11 bases line up with TRBD1. Per germline, CDR1 LNHDA and CDR2 SQIVND (reference sequence). J was trimmed by 8 bases and V by 4 bases; bases with no gene match: 1. The CDR3 totals 13 residues. CDR3 loop: CASSKGQGDIQYF. In nucleotides, the CDR3 is TGTGCCAGTAGTAAGGGACAGGGGGACATTCAGTACTTC.

The V gene is TRBV10-2, the J gene TRBJ2-5; D gene ambiguous. The CDR3 is 14 amino acids. The V end was cut by 3 bases, the J end by 1 base, with 9 bases between. CDR1 and CDR2 from the germline V gene are WSHSY and SAAADI. CDR3 nucleotides: TGCGCCAGCAGTGACTACGGGTCCCAAGAGACCCAGTACTTC. Translating gives CASSDYGSQETQYF.

The chain carries TRBV7-9 and TRBJ2-7, with 8 bases lining up with TRBD2. CDR3 length equals 16 residues. The germline V gene has CDR1 SEHNR and CDR2 FQNEAQ (reference sequence). Trimming took 1 base from V and 6 from J; bases not matched to a gene: 11. CDR3: CASSLGYGRAISEQYF. Written as DNA, the CDR3 is TGTGCCAGCAGCTTAGGTTACGGGAGGGCCATCTCCGAGCAGTACTTC.

Only one count was recorded for this clone. The chain recombines TRBV30 with TRBJ1-5; D ambiguous. Germline CDR1 reads GTSNPN; CDR2 reads SVGIG (reference sequence). The CDR3 runs 14 residues. Trimming pared 3 bases from V and 3 bases from J, leaving 12 bases between. The CDR3 sequence is CAWSLATLNQPQHF. CDR3 DNA: TGTGCCTGGAGCCTTGCCACTCTCAATCAGCCCCAGCATTTT.

The chain uses TRBV6-6 and TRBJ1-2, with D possibly being TRBD1 (5 bases). Trimming cost V 5 bases and J 4 bases, with 11 bases left between them. The CDR3 has 13 amino acids. Germline assignment: CDR1 MNHNY and CDR2 SVGAGI (reference sequence). CDR3 nucleotides: TGTGCCAGCAGTCCTACAGGTGCCTATGGCTACACCTTC. Protein: CASSPTGAYGYTF.